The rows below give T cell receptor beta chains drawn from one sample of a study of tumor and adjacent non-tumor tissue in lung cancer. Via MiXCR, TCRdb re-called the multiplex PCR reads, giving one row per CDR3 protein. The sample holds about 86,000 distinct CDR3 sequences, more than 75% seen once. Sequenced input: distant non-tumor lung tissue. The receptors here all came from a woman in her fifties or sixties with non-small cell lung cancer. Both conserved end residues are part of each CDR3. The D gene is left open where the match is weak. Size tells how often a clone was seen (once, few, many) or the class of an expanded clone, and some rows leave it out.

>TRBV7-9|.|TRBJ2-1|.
CASSFGSRAIEQLF
TGTGCCAGCAGCTTTGGAAGTCGAGCGATTGAGCAGTTATTC
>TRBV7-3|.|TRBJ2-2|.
CASSLAPRFTGELFF
TGTGCCAGCAGCTTAGCCCCCCGATTCACCGGGGAGCTGTTTTTT
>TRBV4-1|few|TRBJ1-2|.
CASSCRQGNDYGYTF
TGCGCCAGCAGCTGCCGGCAGGGAAATGACTATGGCTACACCTTC
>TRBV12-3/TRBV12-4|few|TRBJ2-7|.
CASSMPGGEQYF
TGTGCCAGCAGCATGCCCGGTGGTGAGCAGTACTTC
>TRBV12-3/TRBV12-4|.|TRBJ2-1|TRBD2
CASMLLAGAYNEQFF
TGTGCCAGCATGCTATTAGCGGGGGCGTACAATGAGCAGTTCTTC
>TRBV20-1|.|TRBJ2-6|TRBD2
CSAKGLAGSSWANVLTF
TGCAGTGCGAAGGGACTAGCGGGTAGCTCTTGGGCCAACGTCCTGACTTTC
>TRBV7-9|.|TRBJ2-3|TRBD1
CGSSLADRGLADTQYF
TGTGGCAGCAGCCTCGCCGACAGGGGGCTGGCGGATACGCAGTATTTT
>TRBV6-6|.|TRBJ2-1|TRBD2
CASRTGSLAANNGQFF
TGTGCCAGTAGAACCGGGAGCCTAGCGGCAAACAATGGGCAGTTCTTC
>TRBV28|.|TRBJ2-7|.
CASSDLVGGAAKQYF
TGTGCCAGCAGTGATCTAGTGGGTGGGGCCGCTAAGCAGTACTTC
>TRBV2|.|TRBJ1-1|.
CASSDPRLYTEAFF
TGTGCCAGCAGTGATCCACGGCTTTACACTGAAGCTTTCTTT
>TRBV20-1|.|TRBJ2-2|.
CSAGDNTGEMFF
TGCAGTGCTGGAGATAACACCGGGGAGATGTTTTTT
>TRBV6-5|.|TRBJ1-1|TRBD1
CASSPGTVSHTEAYF
TGTGCCAGTAGTCCCGGGACAGTCAGTCACACTGAAGCATACTTT
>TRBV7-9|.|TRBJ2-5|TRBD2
CASRSRTSGRHQETQYF
TGTGCCAGCAGGTCGAGAACTAGCGGGAGGCACCAAGAGACCCAGTACTTC
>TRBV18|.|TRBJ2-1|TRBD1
CASSPRDRYNEQFF
TGTGCCAGCTCACCACGGGACAGGTACAATGAGCAGTTCTTC
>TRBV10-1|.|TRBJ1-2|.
CATRTDGYTF
TGCGCCACTCGAACGGATGGCTACACCTTT
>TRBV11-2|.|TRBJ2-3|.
CASSLAGQLHRDTQYF
TGTGCCAGTAGCCTCGCGGGACAGCTCCACAGGGATACGCAGTATTTT
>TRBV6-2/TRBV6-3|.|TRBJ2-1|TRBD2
CTSRYGTSYNELFF
TGTACCAGCAGATACGGGACTAGTTACAATGAGCTGTTCTTC
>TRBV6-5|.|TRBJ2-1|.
CASTVTRSFYNEQFF
TGTGCCAGTACCGTTACTAGGAGCTTCTACAATGAGCAGTTCTTC
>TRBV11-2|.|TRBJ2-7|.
CASSLVRDAYEQYF
TGTGCCAGCAGCTTAGTTAGGGACGCCTACGAGCAATACTTC
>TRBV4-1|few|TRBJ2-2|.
CASSQKAGIAANTGELFF
TGCGCCAGCAGCCAAAAAGCCGGGATAGCCGCGAACACCGGGGAGCTGTTTTTC
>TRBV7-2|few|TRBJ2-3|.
CASSYNGRTSTDTQYF
TGTGCCAGCAGCTATAATGGGAGGACTAGCACAGATACGCAGTATTTT
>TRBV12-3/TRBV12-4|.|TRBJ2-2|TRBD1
CASSLGTGTNTVELFF
TGTGCCAGCAGCTTGGGGACAGGGACAAACACCGTGGAGCTGTTTTTT
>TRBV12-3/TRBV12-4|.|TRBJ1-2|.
CASTPYTGTPYDYTF
TGTGCCAGCACTCCATATACAGGGACGCCCTATGACTACACCTTC
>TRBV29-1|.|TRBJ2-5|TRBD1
CSVYRDSQETYYF
TGCAGCGTTTACCGGGACAGCCAAGAGACCTACTACTTC
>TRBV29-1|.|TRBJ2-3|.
CSVLARTDMQYF
TGCAGTGTTCTGGCACGGACTGATATGCAGTATTTT
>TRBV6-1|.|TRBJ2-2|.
CASCEIEGAVGELFF
TGTGCCAGCTGTGAAATAGAGGGAGCGGTCGGGGAGCTGTTTTTT
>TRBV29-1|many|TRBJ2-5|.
CSAREETQYF
TGCAGCGCGAGGGAGGAGACCCAGTACTTC
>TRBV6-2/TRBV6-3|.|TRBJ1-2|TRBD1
CAISPGTGNYGYTF
TGTGCCATCAGTCCCGGGACAGGAAACTATGGCTACACCTTC
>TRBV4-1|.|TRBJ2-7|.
CASRQDPGHSYEQYF
TGCGCCAGCCGCCAAGATCCCGGACATTCATACGAGCAATACTTC
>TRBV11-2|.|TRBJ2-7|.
CTSSLTETIYEQYF
TGTACCAGCAGCCTGACGGAAACTATCTACGAGCAGTACTTC
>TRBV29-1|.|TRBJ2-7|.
CIVEQRSHEQYF
TGCATCGTTGAGCAGAGGAGCCACGAGCAGTACTTC
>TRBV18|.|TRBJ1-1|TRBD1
CASSEQGADSEAFF
TGTGCCAGCTCAGAGCAGGGGGCGGACTCTGAAGCTTTCTTT
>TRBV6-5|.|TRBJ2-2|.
CVSSHGSLGDTGELFF
TGTGTCAGCAGTCACGGGTCCCTAGGCGACACCGGGGAGCTGTTTTTT
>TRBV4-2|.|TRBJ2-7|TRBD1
CARSQYRTGIYEQYF
TGTGCCAGGAGCCAATACCGGACAGGGATCTACGAGCAGTACTTT
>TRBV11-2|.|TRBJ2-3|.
CASGLGSEDTRYF
TGTGCCAGCGGCTTAGGGTCGGAGGATACGCGGTATTTC
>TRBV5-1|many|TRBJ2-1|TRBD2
CASSVTSGSSPEQFF
TGCGCCAGCAGCGTCACTAGCGGGAGCTCCCCTGAGCAGTTCTTC
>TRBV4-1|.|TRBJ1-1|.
CASRLLAYTEAFF
TGCGCCAGCAGACTGCTCGCCTACACTGAAGCTTTCTTT
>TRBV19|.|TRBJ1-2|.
CANSMKVGDNYGYTF
TGTGCCAATAGTATGAAAGTCGGAGACAACTATGGCTACACCTTC
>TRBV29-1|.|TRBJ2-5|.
CSVETALRQEAQYF
TGCAGCGTTGAAACGGCCTTACGTCAAGAGGCTCAGTACTTC
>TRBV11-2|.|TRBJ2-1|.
CASSLDYGDWHEQFF
TGTGCCAGCAGTTTGGATTACGGCGATTGGCATGAGCAGTTCTTC
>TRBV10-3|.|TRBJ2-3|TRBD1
CAISVGQGYTDTQYF
TGTGCCATCAGTGTGGGACAGGGTTACACAGATACGCAATATTTT
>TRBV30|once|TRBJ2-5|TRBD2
CARSTLAGVGGTQYF
TGTGCCCGCTCGACCCTAGCGGGAGTAGGGGGGACCCAGTACTTC
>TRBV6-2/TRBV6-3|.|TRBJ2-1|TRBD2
CARSYGTSYNEQFF
TGTGCCAGGAGTTACGGGACTAGTTACAATGAGCAATTCTTC
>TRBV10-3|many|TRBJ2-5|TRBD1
CAISEATLGQGVGETQYF
TGTGCCATCAGTGAGGCGACCCTGGGACAGGGGGTTGGAGAGACCCAGTACTTC
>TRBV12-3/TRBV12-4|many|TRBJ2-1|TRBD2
CASSFPQRDHNEQFF
TGTGCCAGCAGTTTCCCTCAGCGGGACCACAATGAGCAGTTCTTC
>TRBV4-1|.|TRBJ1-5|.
CASSQEGQDNHPQHF
TGCGCCAGCAGCCAGGAGGGGCAGGACAATCATCCCCAGCATTTT
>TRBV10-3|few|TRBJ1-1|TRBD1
CAIGDSLNTEAFF
TGTGCCATCGGGGACAGTCTGAACACTGAAGCTTTCTTT
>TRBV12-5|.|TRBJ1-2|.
CASGRRCYGNIF
TGTGCTAGTGGTCGTCGCTGCTATGGCAACATCTTC
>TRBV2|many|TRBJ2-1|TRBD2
CASSKGLAGGWGEQFF
TGTGCCAGCAGTAAAGGACTAGCGGGGGGCTGGGGTGAGCAGTTCTTC
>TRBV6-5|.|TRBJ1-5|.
CASSYSTAGGQPQDF
TGTGCCAGCAGTTACTCGACGGCGGGGGGGCAGCCTCAGGATTTT
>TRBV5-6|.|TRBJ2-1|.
CASRSTRKISYNEQFF
TGTGCCAGCAGGTCCACTAGGAAGATCTCCTACAATGAACAGTTCTTC